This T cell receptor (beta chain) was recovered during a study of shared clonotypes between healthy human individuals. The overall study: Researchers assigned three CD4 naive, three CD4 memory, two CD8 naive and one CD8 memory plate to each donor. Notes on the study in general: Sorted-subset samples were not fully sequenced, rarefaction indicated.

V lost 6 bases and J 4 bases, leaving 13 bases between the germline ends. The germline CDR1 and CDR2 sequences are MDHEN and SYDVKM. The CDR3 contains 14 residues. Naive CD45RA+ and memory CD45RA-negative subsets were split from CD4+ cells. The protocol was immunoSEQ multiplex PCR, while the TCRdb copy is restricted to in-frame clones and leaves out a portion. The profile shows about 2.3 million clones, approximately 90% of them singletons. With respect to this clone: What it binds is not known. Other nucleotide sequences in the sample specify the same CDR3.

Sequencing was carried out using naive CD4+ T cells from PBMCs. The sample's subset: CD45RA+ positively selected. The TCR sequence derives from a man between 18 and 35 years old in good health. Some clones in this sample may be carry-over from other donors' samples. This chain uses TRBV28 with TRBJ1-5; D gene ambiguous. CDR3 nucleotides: TGTGCCAGCAGCTTAGGAAGGGTGAATCAGCCCCAGCATTTT. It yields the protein CASSLGRVNQPQHF.